This T cell receptor beta chain was captured by sequencing in a study of metastatic and nonmetastatic thyroid tumors. Nobody among the patients had been given any treatment before thyroid surgery. With MiXCR, TCRdb called clones anew from the PCR reads. Of 20,000 to 25,000 clones listed, around 20% were seen once; the top ten hold approximately 7.5%. CDR1 is MNHEY and CDR2 is SVGEGT in the germline V gene. The CDR3 runs 16 residues. The ends were cut back, 5 bases at V and 4 bases at J, with 18 bases in the middle. This clone was detected many times. This sequence originates from a female donor with papillary thyroid cancer or a benign thyroid nodule (not recorded which). Some clones in this sample may be carry-over from other donors' samples. The rearrangement links TRBV6-2 or TRBV6-3 to TRBJ2-1; a weak D match, TRBD2 (7 bases). Sequencing input: blood. CDR3 coding DNA: TGTGCCAGCAGTCCCTCGTTGGGGGGGGCTTACAATGAGCAGTTCTTC. Encoded protein: CASSPSLGGAYNEQFF.